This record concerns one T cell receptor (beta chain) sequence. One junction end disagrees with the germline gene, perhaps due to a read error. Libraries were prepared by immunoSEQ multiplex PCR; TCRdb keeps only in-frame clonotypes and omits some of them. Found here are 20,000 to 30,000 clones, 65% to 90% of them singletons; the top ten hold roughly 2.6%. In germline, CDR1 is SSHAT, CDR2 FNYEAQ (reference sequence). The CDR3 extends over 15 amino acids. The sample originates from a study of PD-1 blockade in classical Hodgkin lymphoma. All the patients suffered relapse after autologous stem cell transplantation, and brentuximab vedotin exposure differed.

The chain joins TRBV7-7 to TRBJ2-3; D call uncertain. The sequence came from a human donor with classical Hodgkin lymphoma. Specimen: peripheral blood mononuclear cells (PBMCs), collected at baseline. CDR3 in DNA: TGTGCTAGCAGCCTCCGGGCGCAGGGCACAGATACGCAGTATTTT. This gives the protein CASSLRAQGTDTQYF.